The 10 T cell receptor beta chains in this list originate from one sample, sequenced in a study of blood T cell repertoires in COVID-19. Sequencing was performed with immunoSEQ multiplex PCR; in TCRdb, only in-frame clones are kept and a portion is missing. Counted here are some 190,000 clones, around 83% occurring once; the ten biggest clones make up about 22%. The sequencing sample was made of PBMCs or T cells enriched from blood (not recorded which). The receptors stem from a woman aged 40-49 years in a cohort exposed to, infected with or recovered from COVID-19 (not recorded which).

The chain employs TRBV13 and TRBJ2-7; 8 positions agree with TRBD2. Germline trimming cut 1 base from V and 2 bases from J; bases unmatched to any gene: 1. CDR1 is PRHDT and CDR2 is FYEKMQ in the germline V gene (reference sequence). The CDR3 has 14 residues. CDR3 DNA: TGTGCCAGCAGCTTAGACGGGGGGGCCTACGAGCAGTACTTC. Its translation: CASSLDGGAYEQYF.

This clone has only a few counts. The rearrangement joins TRBV7-6 to TRBJ2-4, with 14 bases identical to TRBD2. Unmatched junction bases numbered 12, after V lost 5 bases and J lost 6 bases. The CDR3 is made up of 18 amino acids. CDR1 and CDR2 (germline): SGHVS, FNYEAQ. CDR3 DNA sequence: TGTGCCAGCAGCCCCACGGGGGGACTAGCGGGAGCTGGAAACATTCAGTACTTC. As protein: CASSPTGGLAGAGNIQYF. The full variable domain, with the rest looked up from reference TRBV7-6 and TRBJ2-4, is GAGVSQSPRYKVTKRGQDVALRCDPISGHVSLYWYRQALGQGPEFLTYFNYEAQQDKSGLPNDRFSAERPEGSISTLTIQRTEQRDSAMYRCASSPTGGLAGAGNIQYFGAGTRLSVL.

The V gene is TRBV10-2, the J gene TRBJ1-5; the match to TRBD1 covers 9 bases. The junction had 1 base not matched to a gene; V was cut back by 8 bases and J by 2 bases. From germline, CDR1 is WSHSY and CDR2 SAAADI. CDR3 size: 13 residues. For the CDR3, the DNA is TGCGCCAGCGGGGACAGGGGCAATCAGCCCCAGCATTTT. Amino acids: CASGDRGNQPQHF.

This chain connects TRBV6-5 to TRBJ2-1, with D possibly matching TRBD1 (5 bases). CDR1 and CDR2 from the germline V gene are MNHEY and SVGAGI. The CDR3 sequence is 12 residues long. V was pared by 7 bases and J by 5 bases, with 9 bases between. CDR3 in DNA: TGTGCCAGCACAGGGCTTGACAATGAGCAGTTCTTC. Translating gives CASTGLDNEQFF.

This clone appeared a few times. V and J are TRBV2 and TRBJ1-2; 8 bases match TRBD1. The CDR3 is 16 residues long. In germline, CDR1 is SNHLY, CDR2 FYNNEI. The trim removed 0 bases at V and 4 bases at J, leaving 7 bases unmatched. The CDR3 coding sequence is TGTGCCAGCAGTGAAGCCGTGGCAGGGGGCCGCTATGGCTACACCTTC. Amino acid sequence: CASSEAVAGGRYGYTF.

The chain uses TRBV7-9 and TRBJ1-1, with D hard to call. The CDR3 runs to 14 residues. V lost 4 bases to trimming and J lost 4 bases, with 13 bases between them. CDR1 and CDR2 (germline): SEHNR, FQNEAQ (reference sequence). As DNA, the CDR3 is TGTGCCAGCAGCTACGGCTCGGGTGGCACTGAAGCTTTCTTT. This codes for CASSYGSGGTEAFF.

This chain joins TRBV9 and TRBJ1-1, with D tentatively TRBD1 (6 bases). Germline CDR1 SGDLS, CDR2 YYNGEE. CDR3 length: 15 amino acids. Trimming cost V 0 bases and J 5 bases, with 14 bases left between them. The CDR3 region has the DNA TGTGCCAGCAGCGTAGAAGCCAGGGGAAGTACTGAAGCTTTCTTT. This codes for CASSVEARGSTEAFF.

The rearrangement joins TRBV29-1 to TRBJ2-3; 10 positions agree with TRBD1. V gave up 3 bases and J gave up 4 bases; unmatched junction bases: 4. The CDR3 has 14 amino acids. Per the germline V gene, CDR1 is SQVTM and CDR2 is ANQGSEA. CDR3 amino acids: CSVEGQGRADTQYF. The CDR3 nucleotides read TGCAGCGTTGAGGGACAGGGGAGGGCAGATACGCAGTATTTT.

J is TRBJ1-3 and V is TRBV4-1; D may be TRBD1 (5 bases). Between the trimmed V and J ends, which lost 2 bases and 0 bases, there was a span of 11 bases. The CDR3 sequence is 16 residues long. Germline CDR1 MGHRA, CDR2 YSYEKL. The CDR3 here is CASSQRGGVSGNTIYF. Here the CDR3 DNA reads TGCGCCAGCAGCCAACGAGGAGGGGTCTCTGGAAACACCATATATTTT.

This chain links TRBV11-2 with TRBJ2-1, with 7 bases identical to TRBD2. V shed 1 base, J shed 4 bases, and the junction held 1 base outside the gene matches. The V gene's germline CDR1 is SGHAT and CDR2 FQNNGV. This CDR3 contains 14 residues. The CDR3 DNA reads TGTGCCAGCAGCTTAGGGGAGGGGTACAATGAGCAGTTCTTC. Protein product: CASSLGEGYNEQFF.